The next 6 T cell receptor beta chains were all read from a single sample in a study of control samples from healthy donors and cancer patients. This table comes from immunoSEQ multiplex PCR, and its TCRdb copy is limited to in-frame clones, with some not included. Of about 100,000 clones listed, about 85% are singletons. Input material: blood. The receptors derive from a man aged 25 to 45 in good health.

This clone was observed a handful of times. This chain joins TRBV5-4 and TRBJ1-6; 7 bases agree with TRBD1. CDR3 length equals 15 residues. From germline, CDR1 is SGHNT and CDR2 YYREEE (reference sequence). V lost 0 bases to trimming and J lost 7 bases; unmatched junction nucleotides: 4. In nucleotides, the CDR3 is TGTGCCAGCAGCTTGGCAGGGGGTTCAAATTCACCCCTCCACTTT. Protein product: CASSLAGGSNSPLHF.

The genes are TRBV19 and TRBJ1-4; a weak D match, TRBD1 (5 bases). The germline V and J ends were trimmed by 1 base and 1 base, with 7 bases remaining between them. This CDR3 comprises 15 residues. Germline V gives CDR1 LNHDA, CDR2 SQIVND (reference sequence). The CDR3 DNA is TGTGCCAGTAGTATAGGGGGCGGAACTAATGAAAAACTGTTTTTT. It yields the protein CASSIGGGTNEKLFF. The whole variable domain, remainder taken from reference TRBV19 and TRBJ1-4, is DGGITQSPKYLFRKEGQNVTLSCEQNLNHDAMYWYRQDPGQGLRLIYYSQIVNDFQKGDIAEGYSVSREKKESFPLTVTSAQKNPTAFYLCASSIGGGTNEKLFFGSGTQLSVL.

This chain links TRBV7-8 with TRBJ1-1; D is unresolved. Deletions cut 6 bases from V and 0 bases from J, with 14 bases between. The CDR3 runs 15 residues. Germline V gene sequence: CDR1 SGHVS, CDR2 FQNEAQ. The CDR3 DNA is TGTGCCAGCAGGCGATTAGAAGGGATGAACACTGAAGCTTTCTTT. Protein: CASRRLEGMNTEAFF.

The chain recombines TRBV30 with TRBJ2-2; D is perhaps TRBD2 (6 bases). Germline V lookup: CDR1 GTSNPN, CDR2 SVGIG (reference sequence). The CDR3 consists of 14 residues. V lost 2 bases and J 5 bases, leaving 12 bases between the germline ends. The CDR3 DNA is TGTGCCTGGAGTTGGGGGGTCGTAACCGGGGAGCTGTTTTTT. Translation: CAWSWGVVTGELFF.

The J gene is TRBJ1-1, the V gene TRBV28; D uncertain. Trimming cost V 3 bases and J 4 bases, with 21 bases left between them. The CDR3 has 17 amino acids. Germline lookup yields CDR1 MDHEN and CDR2 SYDVKM. This CDR3 reads CASSFGFGVGGVTEAFF. CDR3 nucleotide sequence: TGTGCCAGCAGTTTCGGTTTTGGGGTAGGAGGAGTCACTGAAGCTTTCTTT.

The V gene is TRBV9, the J gene TRBJ2-3; 13 bases are shared with TRBD2. With 4 bases clipped from V and 5 bases from J, the junction kept 7 bases outside the gene matches. The CDR3 contains 16 residues. Germline lookup yields CDR1 SGDLS and CDR2 YYNGEE. CDR3 bases: TGTGCCAGCAGCTTACTAGCGGGGGGGCGTTTAGATACGCAGTATTTT. It specifies CASSLLAGGRLDTQYF.